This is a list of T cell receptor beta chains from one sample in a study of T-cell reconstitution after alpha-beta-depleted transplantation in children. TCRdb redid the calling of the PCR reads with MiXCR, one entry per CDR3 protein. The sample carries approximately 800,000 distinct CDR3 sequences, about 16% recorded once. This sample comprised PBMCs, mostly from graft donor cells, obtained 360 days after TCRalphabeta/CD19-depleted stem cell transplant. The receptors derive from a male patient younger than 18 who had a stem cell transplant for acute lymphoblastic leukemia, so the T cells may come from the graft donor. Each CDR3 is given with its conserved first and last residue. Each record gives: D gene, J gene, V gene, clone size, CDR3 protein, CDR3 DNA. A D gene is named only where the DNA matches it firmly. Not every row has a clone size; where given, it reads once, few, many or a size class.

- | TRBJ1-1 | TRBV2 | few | CASSDPLTSGVTEAFF | TGTGCCAGCAGTGACCCCCTCACCTCAGGGGTGACTGAAGCTTTCTTT
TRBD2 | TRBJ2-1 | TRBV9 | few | CASSAAPGLAGDEQFF | TGTGCCAGCAGCGCGGCCCCGGGACTAGCGGGAGACGAGCAGTTCTTC
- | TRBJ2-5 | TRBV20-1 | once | CSARVRVRGDRETQYF | TGCAGTGCTAGAGTGAGGGTTAGGGGGGACCGGGAGACCCAGTACTTC
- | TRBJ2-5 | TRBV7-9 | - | CASSLSYPGVETQYF | TGTGCCAGCAGCTTATCTTACCCGGGGGTAGAGACCCAGTACTTC
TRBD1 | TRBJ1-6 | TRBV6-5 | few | CASSLTGTGAPPLHF | TGTGCCAGCAGTTTAACCGGGACAGGGGCGCCACCCCTCCACTTT
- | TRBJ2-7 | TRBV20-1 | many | CSARENSGNRYEQYF | TGCAGTGCTAGAGAGAATAGCGGAAACCGCTACGAGCAGTACTTC
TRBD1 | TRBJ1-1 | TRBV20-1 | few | CSARSGTGVTEAFF | TGCAGTGCTAGATCCGGGACAGGGGTTACTGAAGCTTTCTTT
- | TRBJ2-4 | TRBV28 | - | CASSENIQYF | TGTGCCAGCAGTGAAAACATTCAGTACTTC
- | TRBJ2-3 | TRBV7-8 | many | CASSLVRPHTDTQYF | TGTGCCAGCAGCTTAGTAAGACCACACACAGATACGCAGTATTTT
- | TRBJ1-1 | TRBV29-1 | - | CSVVSGENTEAFF | TGCAGCGTTGTGAGTGGGGAGAACACTGAAGCTTTCTTT
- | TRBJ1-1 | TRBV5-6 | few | CASSFWVINTEAFF | TGTGCCAGCAGCTTTTGGGTGATTAACACTGAAGCTTTCTTT
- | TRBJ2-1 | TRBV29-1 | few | CSVIPGLANEQFF | TGCAGCGTTATTCCGGGCCTAGCCAATGAGCAGTTCTTC
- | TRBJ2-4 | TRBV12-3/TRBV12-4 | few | CASRTGHGKNIQYF | TGTGCCAGCAGAACCGGACATGGGAAGAACATTCAGTACTTC
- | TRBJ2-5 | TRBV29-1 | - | CSVGRDFQGTQYF | TGCAGCGTTGGCCGGGACTTCCAAGGGACCCAGTACTTC
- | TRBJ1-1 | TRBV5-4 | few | CASSLWWEANTEAFF | TGTGCCAGCAGCTTGTGGTGGGAGGCTAACACTGAAGCTTTCTTT
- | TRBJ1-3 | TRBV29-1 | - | CSVDGIEGSSGNTIYF | TGCAGCGTTGATGGGATTGAGGGAAGCTCTGGAAACACCATATATTTT
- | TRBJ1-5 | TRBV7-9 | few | CASSLVGAGGNQPQHF | TGTGCCAGCAGCTTAGTTGGCGCAGGGGGCAATCAGCCCCAGCATTTT
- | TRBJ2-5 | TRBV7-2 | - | CARDAGFQETQYF | TGTGCCAGGGACGCGGGTTTCCAAGAGACCCAGTACTTC
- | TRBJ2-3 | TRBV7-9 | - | CASSRPNGDTQYF | TGTGCCAGCAGCCGCCCTAACGGTGATACGCAGTATTTT
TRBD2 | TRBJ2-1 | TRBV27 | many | CASRRTSGRARSYNEQFF | TGTGCCAGCAGGAGGACTAGCGGGAGGGCGCGGTCCTACAATGAGCAGTTCTTC
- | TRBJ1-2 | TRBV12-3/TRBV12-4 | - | CASSLGSGNNYGYTF | TGTGCCAGCAGTTTAGGGTCTGGGAATAACTATGGCTACACCTTC
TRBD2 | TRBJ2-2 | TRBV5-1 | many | CASSGGLAGAGELFF | TGCGCCAGCAGCGGAGGACTAGCGGGAGCCGGGGAGCTGTTTTTT
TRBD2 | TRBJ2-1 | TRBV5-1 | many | CASSFGLAGVRRNEQFF | TGCGCCAGCAGCTTCGGTCTAGCGGGAGTAAGGCGCAATGAGCAGTTCTTC
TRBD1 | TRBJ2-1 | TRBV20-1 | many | CSAHTGTGRNEQFF | TGCAGTGCGCATACCGGGACAGGGCGGAATGAGCAGTTCTTC
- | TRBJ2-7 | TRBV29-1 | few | CSVYGQTYEQYF | TGCAGCGTTTATGGACAGACCTACGAGCAGTACTTC
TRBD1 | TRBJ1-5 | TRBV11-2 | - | CASSLFPGQGEEPQHF | TGTGCCAGCAGCTTATTCCCGGGACAGGGAGAAGAGCCCCAGCATTTT
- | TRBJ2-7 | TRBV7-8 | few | CASSSPGRSLSAYEQYF | TGTGCCAGCAGCTCGCCGGGACGGTCGCTCTCGGCCTACGAGCAGTACTTC
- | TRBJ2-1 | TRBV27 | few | CASSLFVGPTYNEQFF | TGTGCCAGCAGTTTATTCGTGGGGCCAACCTACAATGAGCAGTTCTTC
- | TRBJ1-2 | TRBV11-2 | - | CASSARDGYTF | TGTGCCAGCAGCGCAAGGGATGGCTACACCTTC
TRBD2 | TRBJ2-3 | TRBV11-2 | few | CASSQWTSGRFGTDTQYF | TGTGCCAGCAGCCAATGGACTAGCGGGAGGTTTGGGACAGATACGCAGTATTTT
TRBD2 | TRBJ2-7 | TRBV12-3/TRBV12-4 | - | CASSPPGGLADYEQYF | TGTGCCAGCAGTCCCCCTGGAGGACTAGCGGACTACGAGCAGTACTTC
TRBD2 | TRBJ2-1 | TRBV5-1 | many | CASRGLARDYNEQFF | TGCGCCAGCAGGGGACTAGCGAGAGACTACAATGAGCAGTTCTTC
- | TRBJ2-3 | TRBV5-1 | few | CASRPGADTQYF | TGCGCCAGCCGGCCGGGAGCAGATACGCAGTATTTT